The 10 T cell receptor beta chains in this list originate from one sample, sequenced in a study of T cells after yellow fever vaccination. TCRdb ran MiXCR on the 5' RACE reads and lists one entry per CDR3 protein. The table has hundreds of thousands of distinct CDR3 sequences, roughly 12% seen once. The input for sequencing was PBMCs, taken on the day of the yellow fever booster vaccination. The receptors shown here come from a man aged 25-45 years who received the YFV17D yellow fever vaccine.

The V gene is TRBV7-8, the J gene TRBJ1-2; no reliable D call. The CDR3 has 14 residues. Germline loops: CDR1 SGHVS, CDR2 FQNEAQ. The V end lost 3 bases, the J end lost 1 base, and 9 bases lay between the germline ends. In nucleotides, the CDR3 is TGTGCCAGCAGCTTGGCAGGACTTAACTATGGCTACACCTTC. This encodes CASSLAGLNYGYTF. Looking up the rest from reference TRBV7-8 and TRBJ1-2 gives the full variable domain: GAGVSQSPRYKVAKRGQDVALRCDPISGHVSLFWYQQALGQGPEFLTYFQNEAQLDKSGLPSDRFFAERPEGSVSTLKIQRTQQEDSAVYLCASSLAGLNYGYTFGSGTRLTVV.

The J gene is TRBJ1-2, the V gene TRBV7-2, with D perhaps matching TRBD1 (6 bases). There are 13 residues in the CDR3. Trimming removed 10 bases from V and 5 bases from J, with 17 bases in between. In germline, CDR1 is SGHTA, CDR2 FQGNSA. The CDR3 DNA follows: TGTGCCATCTCCCTCCAGGGGAATTATGGCTACACCTTC. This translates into CAISLQGNYGYTF.

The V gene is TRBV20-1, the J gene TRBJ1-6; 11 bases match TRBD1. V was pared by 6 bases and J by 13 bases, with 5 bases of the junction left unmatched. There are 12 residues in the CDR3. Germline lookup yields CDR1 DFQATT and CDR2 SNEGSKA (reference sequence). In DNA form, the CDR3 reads TGCAGTGCCCCGGGACAGGGGGGGCCCCTCCACTTT. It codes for CSAPGQGGPLHF.

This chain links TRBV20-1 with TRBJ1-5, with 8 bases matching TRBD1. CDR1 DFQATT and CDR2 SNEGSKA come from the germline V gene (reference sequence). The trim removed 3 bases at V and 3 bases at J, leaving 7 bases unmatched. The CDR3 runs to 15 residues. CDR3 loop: CSARGQGANNQPQHF. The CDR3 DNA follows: TGCAGTGCTAGGGGTCAGGGGGCAAACAATCAGCCCCAGCATTTT.

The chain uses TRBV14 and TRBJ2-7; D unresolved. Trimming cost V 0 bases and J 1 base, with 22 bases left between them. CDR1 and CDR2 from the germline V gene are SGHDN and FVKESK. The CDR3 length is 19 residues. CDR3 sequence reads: CASSQDFTPDPLGSYEQYF. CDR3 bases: TGTGCCAGCAGCCAAGATTTCACCCCGGACCCCCTCGGATCCTACGAGCAGTACTTC.

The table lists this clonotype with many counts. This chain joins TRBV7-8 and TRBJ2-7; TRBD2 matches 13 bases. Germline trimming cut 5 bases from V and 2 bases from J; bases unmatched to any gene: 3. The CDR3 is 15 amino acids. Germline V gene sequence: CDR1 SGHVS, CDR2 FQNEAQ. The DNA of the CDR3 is TGTGCCAGCAGCATCGGGACTAGCGGGACCTACGAGCAGTACTTC. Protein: CASSIGTSGTYEQYF.

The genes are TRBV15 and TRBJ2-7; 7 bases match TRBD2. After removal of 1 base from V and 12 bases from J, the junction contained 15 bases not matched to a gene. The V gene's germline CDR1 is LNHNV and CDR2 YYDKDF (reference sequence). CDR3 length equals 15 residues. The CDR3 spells CATSRVYASGESLYF. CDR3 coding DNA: TGTGCCACCAGCAGAGTTTACGCTAGCGGAGAGAGTCTGTACTTC.

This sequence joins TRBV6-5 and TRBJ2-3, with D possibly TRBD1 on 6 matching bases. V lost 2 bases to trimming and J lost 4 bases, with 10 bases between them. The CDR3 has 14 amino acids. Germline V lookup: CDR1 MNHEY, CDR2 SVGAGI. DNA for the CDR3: TGTGCCAGCAGTTACGGGGGCCTGGCAGATACGCAGTATTTT. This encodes CASSYGGLADTQYF.

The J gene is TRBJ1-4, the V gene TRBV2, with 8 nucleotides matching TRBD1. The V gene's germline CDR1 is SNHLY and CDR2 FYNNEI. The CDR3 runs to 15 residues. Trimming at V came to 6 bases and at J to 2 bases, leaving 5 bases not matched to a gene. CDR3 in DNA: TGTGCCAGCAGGATAGACAGGGGTACTAATGAAAAACTGTTTTTT. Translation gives CASRIDRGTNEKLFF.

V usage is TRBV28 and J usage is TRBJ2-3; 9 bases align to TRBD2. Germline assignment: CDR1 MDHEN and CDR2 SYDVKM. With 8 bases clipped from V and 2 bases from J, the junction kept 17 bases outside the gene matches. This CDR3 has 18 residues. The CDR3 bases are TGTGCCAGCCCCTTCGGGCGGGAGGGGCCCCGGTCCACAGATACGCAGTATTTT. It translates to CASPFGREGPRSTDTQYF.